This T cell receptor (beta chain) comes out of a study of early T cells in non-severe SARS-CoV-2 infection. About the research overall: Sequencing was performed on bulk RNA from unsorted whole blood, leaving chains unpaired.

Study results and limitations: In VDJdb matching, anti-spike CD8 responses were favored while private and CD4 specificities went missing.

The germline CDR1 and CDR2 sequences are SGHTA and FQGNSA. CDR3 size: 14 residues. Trimming took 1 base from V and 4 from J, leaving 9 bases between them. Individual cDNA molecules received unique molecular identifiers. One entry per CDR3 protein results from TCRdb running MiXCR on the 5' RACE reads. The repertoire includes approximately 56,000 distinct CDR3 sequences, about 14% of them detected once, and about 4% sits in the top ten. To note about this clonotype: What it binds is unknown.

This chain joins TRBV7-2 and TRBJ2-3; no reliable D call. The material sequenced was whole blood, taken at baseline. This sequence was found in an adult who was a healthcare worker with PCR-confirmed SARS-CoV-2 infection or an uninfected control (not recorded which). CDR3: CASSLGFVSDTQYF. The CDR3, as DNA: TGTGCCAGCAGCTTAGGTTTCGTATCAGATACGCAGTATTTT.